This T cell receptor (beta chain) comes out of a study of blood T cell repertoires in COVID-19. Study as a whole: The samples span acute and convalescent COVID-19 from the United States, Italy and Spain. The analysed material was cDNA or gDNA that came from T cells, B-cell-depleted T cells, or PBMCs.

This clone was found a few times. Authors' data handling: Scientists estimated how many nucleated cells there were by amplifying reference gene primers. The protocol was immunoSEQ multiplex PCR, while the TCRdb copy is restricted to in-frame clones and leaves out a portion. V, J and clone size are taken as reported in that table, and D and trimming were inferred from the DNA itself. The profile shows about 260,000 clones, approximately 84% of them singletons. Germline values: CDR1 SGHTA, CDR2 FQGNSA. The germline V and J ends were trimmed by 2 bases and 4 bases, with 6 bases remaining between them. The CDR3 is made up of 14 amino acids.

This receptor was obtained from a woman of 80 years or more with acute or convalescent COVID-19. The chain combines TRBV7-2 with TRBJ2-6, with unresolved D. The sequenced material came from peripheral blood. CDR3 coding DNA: TGTGCCAGCAGCTTACGTTCCGGGGCCAACGTCCTGACTTTC. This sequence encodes CASSLRSGANVLTF.